The rows below give T cell receptor beta chains drawn from one sample of a study of T cell clonotyping in hematopoietic cell transplantation. Profiled with immunoSEQ multiplex PCR; TCRdb holds only in-frame clones, not every one. The repertoire holds 15,000 to 20,000 clones, with 80% to 90% as singletons. Sequencing input: peripheral blood mononuclear cells. The receptors derive from a woman aged 40 to 50 in good health. Some clones in this sample may be carry-over from other donors' samples. Both conserved end residues are part of each CDR3. A D gene is named only where the DNA matches it firmly. For some rows the clone size is stated as once, few or many, or as a class when expanded; others skip it.

.,.,TRBV29-1,TRBJ1-2,TGCAGCTCCCTGGCGGACGGCTACACCTTC,CSSLADGYTF
.,.,TRBV10-3,TRBJ1-5,TGTGCCATCAGTGGGAAAGAAGATAGCAATCAGCCCCAGCATTTT,CAISGKEDSNQPQHF
TRBD1,few,TRBV27,TRBJ2-3,TGTGCCAGCAGGCCGGGACAGGGGCGAGGTGAGACAGATACGCAGTATTTT,CASRPGQGRGETDTQYF
.,.,TRBV9,TRBJ2-3,TGTGCCAGCAGCCACGACGAACAGGACACAGATACGCAGTATTTT,CASSHDEQDTDTQYF
.,.,TRBV4-3,TRBJ2-7,TGCGCCAGCAGCCAAGAGTGGGCCAGGGGATCCGGGAAGCAGTACTTC,CASSQEWARGSGKQYF
TRBD2,.,TRBV11-2,TRBJ2-7,TGTGCCAGCAGCTACCCGGGGCTCGGGGGGTACGAGCAGTACTTC,CASSYPGLGGYEQYF
.,.,TRBV5-6,TRBJ1-1,TGTGCCAGCAGGAGAGGGACTGAAGCTTTCTTT,CASRRGTEAFF
TRBD1,.,TRBV10-3,TRBJ2-4,TGTGCCATCAGTGCGACCGGCGGACAGGGGAACATTCAGTACTTC,CAISATGGQGNIQYF
.,.,TRBV5-1,TRBJ1-2,TGCGCCAGCAGAAACAGAGAAGATGGCTACACCTTC,CASRNREDGYTF
TRBD1,.,TRBV30,TRBJ2-7,TGTGCCTGGAGTGGCCTCTCCGGGGACAGTGACTCCTACGAGCAGTACTTC,CAWSGLSGDSDSYEQYF
.,few,TRBV28,TRBJ1-1,TGTGCCAGCACCGGACAGATGAACACTGAAGCTTTCTTT,CASTGQMNTEAFF
.,.,TRBV7-2,TRBJ1-5,TGTGCCAGCAGCTTAGCATGGGACAGCAATCAGCCCCAGCATTTT,CASSLAWDSNQPQHF
TRBD1,.,TRBV6-4,TRBJ2-7,TGTGCCAGCAGTGACCCCTTACGTCGGGACAGCCAACGGGTAGGCGAGCAGTACTTC,CASSDPLRRDSQRVGEQYF
.,.,TRBV7-2,TRBJ2-5,TGTGCCAGCAGCCGAACAACAGGGCTCGAGACCCAGTACTTC,CASSRTTGLETQYF
TRBD1,.,TRBV30,TRBJ2-7,TGTGCCTGGAGTGTGGGGACAGGGACAACCTACGAGCAGTACTTC,CAWSVGTGTTYEQYF
TRBD2,.,TRBV4-3,TRBJ2-7,TGCGCCAGCAGCCAAGGGGTTTCTAGCGGGAGGCCGTACTTC,CASSQGVSSGRPYF
TRBD2,.,TRBV7-9,TRBJ2-1,TGTGCCAGCAGCTTAGTTGGGGCGGGAGGGCCATGGGGGGATGAGCAGTTCTTC,CASSLVGAGGPWGDEQFF